The clone carrying this TCR beta chain is categorized as medium-sized. These data originate in a study of control samples from healthy donors and cancer patients. Sequencing was performed with immunoSEQ multiplex PCR; in TCRdb, only in-frame clones are kept and a portion is missing. This table holds tens of thousands of clones, approximately 88% found once. CDR3 length: 15 residues. Trimming shortened V by 5 bases and J by 6 bases, and 19 bases separated the two germline ends. Germline V gene data show CDR1 as SGHVS and CDR2 as FQNEAQ. What was sequenced was PBMCs. This chain connects TRBV7-8 to TRBJ1-2; a weak D match, TRBD1 (5 bases). The source of this sequence is a woman aged 50 to 60 with lung cancer. The CDR3 reads CASSGLREGQDGYTF. CDR3 DNA: TGTGCCAGCAGCGGGCTTAGGGAGGGGCAGGATGGCTACACCTTC.